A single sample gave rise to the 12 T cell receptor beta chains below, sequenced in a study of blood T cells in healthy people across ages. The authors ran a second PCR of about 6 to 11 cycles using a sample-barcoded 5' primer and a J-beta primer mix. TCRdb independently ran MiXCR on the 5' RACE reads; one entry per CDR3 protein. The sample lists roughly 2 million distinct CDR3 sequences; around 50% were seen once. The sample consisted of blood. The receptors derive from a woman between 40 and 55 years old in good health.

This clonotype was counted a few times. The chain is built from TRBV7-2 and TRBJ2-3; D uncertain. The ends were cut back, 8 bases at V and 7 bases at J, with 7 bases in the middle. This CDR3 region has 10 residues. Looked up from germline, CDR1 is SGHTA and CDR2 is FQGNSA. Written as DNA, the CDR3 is TGTGCCAGCGGCCTTCATACGCAGTATTTT. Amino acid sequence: CASGLHTQYF.

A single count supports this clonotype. The CDR3 region is CSARTLAGRTDTQYF. The CDR3 DNA reads as TGCAGTGCTAGAACTCTAGCGGGGCGCACAGATACGCAGTATTTT. This sequence joins TRBV20-1 and TRBJ2-3; 9 bases line up with TRBD2. CDR1 is DFQATT, CDR2 SNEGSKA, per germline (reference sequence). The CDR3 covers 15 residues. J gave up 1 base and V 2 bases, and 4 bases lay outside the gene matches.

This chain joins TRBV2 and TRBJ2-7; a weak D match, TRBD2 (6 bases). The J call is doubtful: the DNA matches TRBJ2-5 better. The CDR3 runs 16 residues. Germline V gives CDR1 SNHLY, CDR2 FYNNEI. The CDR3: CASRWPRDSSEETQYF. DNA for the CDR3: TGTGCCAGCAGGTGGCCCCGGGACTCCTCGGAGGAGACCCAGTACTTC.

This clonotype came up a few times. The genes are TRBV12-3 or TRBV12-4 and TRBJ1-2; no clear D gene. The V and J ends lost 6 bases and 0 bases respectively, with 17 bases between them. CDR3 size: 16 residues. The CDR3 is CASSNPGFLTNYGYTF. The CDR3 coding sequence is TGTGCCAGCAGCAATCCAGGATTTTTAACTAACTATGGCTACACCTTC.

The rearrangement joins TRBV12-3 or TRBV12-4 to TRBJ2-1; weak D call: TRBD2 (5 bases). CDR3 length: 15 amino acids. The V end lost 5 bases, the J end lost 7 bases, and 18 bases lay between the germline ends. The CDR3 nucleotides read TGTGCCAGCAGTCCGTCCGGGGTGGCTACGAATGAGCAGTTCTTC. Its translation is CASSPSGVATNEQFF.

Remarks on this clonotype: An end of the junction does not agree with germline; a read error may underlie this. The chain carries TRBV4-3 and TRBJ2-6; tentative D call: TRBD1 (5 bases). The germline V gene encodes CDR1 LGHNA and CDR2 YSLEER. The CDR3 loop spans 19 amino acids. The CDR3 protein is CASSQDWEGAISGADVLTF. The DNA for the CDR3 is TGCGCCAGCAGCCAAGATTGGGAAGGGGCGATCTCTGGGGCCGACGTCCTGACTTTC.

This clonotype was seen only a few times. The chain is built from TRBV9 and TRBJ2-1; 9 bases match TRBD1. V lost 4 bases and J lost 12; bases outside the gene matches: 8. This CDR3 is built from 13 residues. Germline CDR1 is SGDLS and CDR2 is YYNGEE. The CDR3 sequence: CASSQGQGTGQFF. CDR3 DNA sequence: TGTGCCAGCAGCCAAGGACAGGGGACGGGGCAGTTCTTC.

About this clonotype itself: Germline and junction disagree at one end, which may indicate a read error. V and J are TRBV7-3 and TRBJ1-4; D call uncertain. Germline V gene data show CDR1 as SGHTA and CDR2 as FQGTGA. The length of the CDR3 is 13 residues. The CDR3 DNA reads TGTGCCAGCAGCACATCCCCAAATGAAAAGCTGTTTTTT. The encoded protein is CASSTSPNEKLFF.

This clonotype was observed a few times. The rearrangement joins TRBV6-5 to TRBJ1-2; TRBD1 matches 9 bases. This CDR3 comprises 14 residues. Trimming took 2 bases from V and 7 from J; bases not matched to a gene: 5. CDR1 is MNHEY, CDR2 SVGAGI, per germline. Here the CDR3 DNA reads TGTGCCAGCAGTTACACGGACAGGGGCTTTGGCTACACCTTC. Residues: CASSYTDRGFGYTF.

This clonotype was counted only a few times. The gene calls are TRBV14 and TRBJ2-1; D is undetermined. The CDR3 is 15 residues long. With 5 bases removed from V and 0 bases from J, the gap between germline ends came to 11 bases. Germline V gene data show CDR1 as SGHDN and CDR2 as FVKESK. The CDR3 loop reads CASSGMKGSYNEQFF. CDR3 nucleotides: TGTGCCAGCAGCGGTATGAAAGGCTCCTACAATGAGCAGTTCTTC.

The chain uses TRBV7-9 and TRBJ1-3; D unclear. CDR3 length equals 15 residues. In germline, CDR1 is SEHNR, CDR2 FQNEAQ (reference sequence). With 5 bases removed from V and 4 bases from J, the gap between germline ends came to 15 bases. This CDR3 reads CASSSSSEKGNTIYF. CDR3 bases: TGTGCCAGCAGCAGCAGCTCAGAAAAGGGAAACACCATATATTTT.

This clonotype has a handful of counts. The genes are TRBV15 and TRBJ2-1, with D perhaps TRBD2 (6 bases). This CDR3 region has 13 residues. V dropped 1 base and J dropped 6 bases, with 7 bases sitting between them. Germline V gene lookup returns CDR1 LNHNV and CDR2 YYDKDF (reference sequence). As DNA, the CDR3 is TGTGCCACCAGCAGAGGGGGAGGCAATGAGCAGTTCTTC. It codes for CATSRGGGNEQFF. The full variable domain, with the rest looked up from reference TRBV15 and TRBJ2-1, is DAMVIQNPRYQVTQFGKPVTLSCSQTLNHNVMYWYQQKSSQAPKLLFHYYDKDFNNEADTPDNFQSRRPNTSFCFLDIRSPGLGDTAMYLCATSRGGGNEQFFGPGTRLTVL.